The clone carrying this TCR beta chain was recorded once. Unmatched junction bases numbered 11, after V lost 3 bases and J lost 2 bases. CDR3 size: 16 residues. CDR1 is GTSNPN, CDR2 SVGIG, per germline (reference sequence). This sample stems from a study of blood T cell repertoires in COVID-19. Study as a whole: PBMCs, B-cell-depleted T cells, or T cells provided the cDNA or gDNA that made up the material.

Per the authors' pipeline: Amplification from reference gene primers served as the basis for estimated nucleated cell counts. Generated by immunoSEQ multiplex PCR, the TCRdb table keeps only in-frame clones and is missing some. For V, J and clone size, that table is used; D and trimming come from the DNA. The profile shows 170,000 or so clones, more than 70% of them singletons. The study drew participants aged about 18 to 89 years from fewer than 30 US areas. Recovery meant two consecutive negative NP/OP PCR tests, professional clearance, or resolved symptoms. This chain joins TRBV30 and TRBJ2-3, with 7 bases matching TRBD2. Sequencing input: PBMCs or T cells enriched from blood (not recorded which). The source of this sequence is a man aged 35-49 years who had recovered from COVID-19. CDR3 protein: CAWRPPPGGTTDTQYF. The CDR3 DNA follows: TGTGCCTGGAGGCCCCCTCCGGGGGGAACCACAGATACGCAGTATTTT. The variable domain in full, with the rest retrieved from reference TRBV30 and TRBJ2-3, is SQTIHQWPATLVQPVGSPLSLECTVEGTSNPNLYWYRQAAGRGLQLLFYSVGIGQISSEVPQNLSASRPQDRQFILSSKKLLLSDSGFYLCAWRPPPGGTTDTQYFGPGTRLTVL.